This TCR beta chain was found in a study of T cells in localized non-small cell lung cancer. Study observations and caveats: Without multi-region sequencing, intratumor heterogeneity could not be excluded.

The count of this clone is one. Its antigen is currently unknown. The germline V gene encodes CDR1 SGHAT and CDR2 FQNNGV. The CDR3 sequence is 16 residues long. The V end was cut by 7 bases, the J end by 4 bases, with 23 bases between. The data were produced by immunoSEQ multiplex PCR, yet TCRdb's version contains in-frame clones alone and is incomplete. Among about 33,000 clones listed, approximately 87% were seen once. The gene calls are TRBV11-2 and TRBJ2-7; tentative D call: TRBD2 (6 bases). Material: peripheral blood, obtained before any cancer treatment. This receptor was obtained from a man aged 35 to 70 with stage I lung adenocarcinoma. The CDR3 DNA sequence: TGTGCCAGCACGAGGAACGACGGAGGGCTTCGGTACGAGCAGTACTTC. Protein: CASTRNDGGLRYEQYF. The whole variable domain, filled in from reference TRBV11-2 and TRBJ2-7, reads EAGVAQSPRYKIIEKRQSVAFWCNPISGHATLYWYQQILGQGPKLLIQFQNNGVVDDSQLPKDRFSAERLKGVDSTLKIQPAKLEDSAVYLCASTRNDGGLRYEQYFGPGTRLTVT.